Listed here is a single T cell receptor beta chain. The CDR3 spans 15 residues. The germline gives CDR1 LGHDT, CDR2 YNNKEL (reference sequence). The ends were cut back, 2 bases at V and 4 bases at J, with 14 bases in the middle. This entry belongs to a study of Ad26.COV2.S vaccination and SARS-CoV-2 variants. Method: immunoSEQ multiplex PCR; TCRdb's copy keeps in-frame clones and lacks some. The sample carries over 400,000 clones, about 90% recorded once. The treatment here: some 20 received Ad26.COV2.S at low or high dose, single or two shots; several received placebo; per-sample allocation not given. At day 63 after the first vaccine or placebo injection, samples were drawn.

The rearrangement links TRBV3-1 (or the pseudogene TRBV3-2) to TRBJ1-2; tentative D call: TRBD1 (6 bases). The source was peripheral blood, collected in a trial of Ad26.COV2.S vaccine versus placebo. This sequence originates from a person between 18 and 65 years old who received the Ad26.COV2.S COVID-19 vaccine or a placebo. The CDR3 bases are TGTGCCAGCAGCCAATCATGGACAGCACTCTATGGCTACACCTTC. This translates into CASSQSWTALYGYTF.